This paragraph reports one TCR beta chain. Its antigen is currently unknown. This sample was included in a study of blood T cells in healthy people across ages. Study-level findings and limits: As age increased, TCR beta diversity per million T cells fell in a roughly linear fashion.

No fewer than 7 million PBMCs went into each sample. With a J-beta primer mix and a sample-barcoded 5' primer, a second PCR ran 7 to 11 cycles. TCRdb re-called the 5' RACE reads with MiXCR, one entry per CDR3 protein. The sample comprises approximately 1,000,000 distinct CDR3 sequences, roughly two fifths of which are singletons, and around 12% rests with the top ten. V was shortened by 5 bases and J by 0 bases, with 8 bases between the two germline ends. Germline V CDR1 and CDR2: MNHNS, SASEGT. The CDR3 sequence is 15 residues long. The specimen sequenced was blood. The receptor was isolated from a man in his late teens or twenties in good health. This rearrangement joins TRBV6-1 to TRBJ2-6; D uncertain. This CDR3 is CASSILDSGANVLTF. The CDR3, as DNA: TGTGCCAGCAGTATCTTGGACTCTGGGGCCAACGTCCTGACTTTC.